This T cell receptor (beta chain) was retrieved from a study of blood T cell repertoires in COVID-19. Libraries were prepared by immunoSEQ multiplex PCR; TCRdb keeps only in-frame clonotypes and omits some of them. The sample has some 350,000 clones; 85% to 90% are singletons. There are 15 residues in the CDR3. The germline CDR1 and CDR2 sequences are MDHEN and SYDVKM. Trimming at V came to 4 bases and at J to 7 bases, leaving 9 bases not matched to a gene. In this sample, this clone turned up a few times. The rearrangement links TRBV28 to TRBJ2-7; TRBD2 matches at 11 bases. Sequenced: peripheral blood. This clonotype was sampled from a man between 18 and 29 years old with active or convalescent COVID-19. The CDR3 here is CASSSPHSGGVEQYF. The CDR3 bases are TGTGCCAGCAGTTCTCCCCATAGCGGGGGGGTTGAGCAGTACTTC.